The 3 T cell receptor beta chains below come from one sample, sequenced in a study of blood T cell repertoires in COVID-19 (dated by TCRdb to about 2020). Libraries were made using the immunoSEQ multiplex PCR assay. The table was pulled from immuneACCESS by TCRdb, which kept in-frame rearrangements only. Such tables lose some clones; where checked, under half of the loss comes from unresolved V genes, and the rest has no known cause. The sample records around 230,000 clones, 82% of which are singletons. About an eighth of the sample is held by the ten biggest clonotypes. Sequenced material: peripheral blood. The receptors originated from a woman in her fifties or sixties with active or convalescent COVID-19.

V and J are TRBV9 and TRBJ2-1, with TRBD2 matching 9 bases. Trimming at V came to 0 bases and at J to 12 bases, leaving 10 bases not matched to a gene. Germline V gene data show CDR1 as SGDLS and CDR2 as YYNGEE. The CDR3 is 15 residues long. CDR3 nucleotide sequence: TGTGCCAGCAGCGTAGAGGGACTAGCTGAAAGGGGGCAGTTCTTC. Amino acids: CASSVEGLAERGQFF.

This chain connects TRBV19 to TRBJ2-1; the match to TRBD1 covers 9 bases. CDR3 length: 14 amino acids. After removal of 7 bases from V and 6 bases from J, the junction contained 7 bases not matched to a gene. From germline, CDR1 is LNHDA and CDR2 SQIVND (reference sequence). The CDR3 DNA sequence: TGTGCCAGTATAAGTCGACAGGGGGGCAATGAGCAGTTCTTC. It yields the protein CASISRQGGNEQFF.

This chain's CDR3 is CAWSVQVAGANVLTF. The CDR3 DNA sequence: TGTGCCTGGAGTGTACAGGTAGCTGGGGCCAACGTCCTGACTTTC. The V gene is TRBV30, the J gene TRBJ2-6; the D gene is possibly TRBD1 (5 bases). Deletions cut 0 bases from V and 2 bases from J, with 8 bases between. The germline V gene encodes CDR1 GTSNPN and CDR2 SVGIG (reference sequence). The CDR3 loop spans 15 amino acids.